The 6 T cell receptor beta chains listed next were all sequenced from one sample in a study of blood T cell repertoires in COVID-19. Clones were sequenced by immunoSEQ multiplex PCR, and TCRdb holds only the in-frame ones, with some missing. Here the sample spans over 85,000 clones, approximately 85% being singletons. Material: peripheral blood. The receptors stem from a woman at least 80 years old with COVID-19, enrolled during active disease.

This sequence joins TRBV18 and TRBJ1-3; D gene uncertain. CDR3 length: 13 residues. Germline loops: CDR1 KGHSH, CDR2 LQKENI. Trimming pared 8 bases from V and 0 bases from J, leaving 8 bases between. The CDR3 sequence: CASGGSSGNTIYF. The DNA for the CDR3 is TGTGCCAGCGGCGGGAGCTCTGGAAACACCATATATTTT.

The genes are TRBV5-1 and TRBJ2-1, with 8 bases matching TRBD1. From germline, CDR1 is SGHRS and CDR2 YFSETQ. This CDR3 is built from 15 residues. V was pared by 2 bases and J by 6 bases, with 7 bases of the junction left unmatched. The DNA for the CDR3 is TGCGCCAGCAGCTTTCCGCTAGGACAGGGCAATGAGCAGTTCTTC. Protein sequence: CASSFPLGQGNEQFF. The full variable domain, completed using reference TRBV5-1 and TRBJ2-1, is KAGVTQTPRYLIKTRGQQVTLSCSPISGHRSVSWYQQTPGQGLQFLFEYFSETQRNKGNFPGRFSGRQFSNSRSEMNVSTLELGDSALYLCASSFPLGQGNEQFFGPGTRLTVL.

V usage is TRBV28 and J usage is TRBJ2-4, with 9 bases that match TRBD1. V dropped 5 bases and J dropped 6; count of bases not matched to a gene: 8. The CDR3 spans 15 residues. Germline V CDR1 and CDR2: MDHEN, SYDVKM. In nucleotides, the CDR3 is TGTGCCAGCAGTCCCCCCGGGACAGGGAGAAACATTCAGTACTTC. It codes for CASSPPGTGRNIQYF. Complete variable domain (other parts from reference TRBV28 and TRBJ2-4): DVKVTQSSRYLVKRTGEKVFLECVQDMDHENMFWYRQDPGLGLRLIYFSYDVKMKEKGDIPEGYSVSREKKERFSLILESASTNQTSMYLCASSPPGTGRNIQYFGAGTRLSVL.

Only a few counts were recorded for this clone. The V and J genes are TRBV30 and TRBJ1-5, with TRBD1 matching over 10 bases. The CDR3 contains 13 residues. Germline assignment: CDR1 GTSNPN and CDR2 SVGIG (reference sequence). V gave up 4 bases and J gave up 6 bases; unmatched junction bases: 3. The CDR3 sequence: CAWTGQGGQPQHF. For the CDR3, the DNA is TGTGCCTGGACTGGACAGGGGGGTCAGCCCCAGCATTTT.

The CDR3 reads CASSLRAGGNTGELFF. CDR3 nucleotides: TGTGCCAGCAGCTTACGCGCGGGAGGGAACACCGGGGAGCTGTTTTTT. The chain links TRBV7-2 to TRBJ2-2, with 8 bases aligning to TRBD2. Germline CDR1 is SGHTA and CDR2 is FQGNSA. The CDR3 is 16 amino acids. Trimming took 2 bases from V and 1 from J; bases not matched to a gene: 3.

The CDR3 nucleotides read TGTGCCAGTAGCACTAGCGGGAACACCGGGGAGCTGTTTTTT. Translating gives CASSTSGNTGELFF. The chain couples TRBV19 to TRBJ2-2; 8 bases fit TRBD2. The V gene's germline CDR1 is LNHDA and CDR2 SQIVND (reference sequence). There are 14 residues in the CDR3. Trimming at V came to 6 bases and at J to 1 base, leaving 1 base not matched to a gene.